The 5 T cell receptor beta chains given below trace back to one sample, sequenced in a study of blood T cell repertoires in COVID-19. Produced via immunoSEQ multiplex PCR; TCRdb's table is partial and in-frame only. The table lists 150,000 or so clones, roughly 80% of them singletons, with under 2% in the top ten. The material sequenced was peripheral blood. These receptors came from a man older than 75 with acute or convalescent COVID-19.

V gene TRBV5-1 combines with J gene TRBJ2-2, with D perhaps TRBD1 (6 bases). Germline V lookup: CDR1 SGHRS, CDR2 YFSETQ. Trimming shortened V by 6 bases and J by 0 bases, and 12 bases separated the two germline ends. CDR3 length: 15 amino acids. CDR3 residues: CASNTGSPNTGELFF. As DNA, the CDR3 is TGCGCCAGCAATACAGGGTCCCCGAACACCGGGGAGCTGTTTTTT.

This clone was found a few times. V usage is TRBV6-6 and J usage is TRBJ2-1; 8 positions match TRBD2. The CDR3 has 14 amino acids. Per the germline V gene, CDR1 is MNHNY and CDR2 is SVGAGI (reference sequence). The V gene end was trimmed by 7 bases and the J gene end by 10 bases; junction bases not matched to a gene: 12. This CDR3 is CASNRGGGLEEQFF. As DNA, the CDR3 is TGTGCCAGCAACCGGGGGGGTGGTCTTGAGGAGCAGTTCTTC.

The genes are TRBV7-6 and TRBJ2-7, with no clear D. The CDR3 has 14 residues. Germline CDR1 and CDR2: SGHVS and FNYEAQ. Trimming removed 1 base from V and 6 bases from J, with 13 bases in between. The CDR3 DNA reads TGTGCCAGCAGCTTAGGTGCTGGGCCCTTCGAGCAGTACGTC. Translated, it gives CASSLGAGPFEQYV.

This clone showed up just once. The rearrangement uses TRBV2 and TRBJ1-1; 10 bases map to TRBD1. CDR1 and CDR2 from the germline V gene are SNHLY and FYNNEI. After removal of 6 bases from V and 7 bases from J, the junction contained 8 bases not matched to a gene. The CDR3 is made up of 14 amino acids. CDR3 loop: CASRQDRGGNEAFF. CDR3 sequence (DNA): TGTGCCAGCAGGCAGGACAGGGGGGGTAATGAAGCTTTCTTT.

The chain has TRBV19 and TRBJ1-1, with D perhaps matching TRBD1 (6 bases). The CDR3 is 14 amino acids. Trimming stripped 4 bases from V and 1 base from J, with 10 bases between. The germline V gene encodes CDR1 LNHDA and CDR2 SQIVND (reference sequence). The CDR3 sequence is CASSTIQGNTEAFF. CDR3 nucleotides: TGTGCCAGTAGTACGATACAGGGGAACACTGAAGCTTTCTTT.